This TCR beta chain emerged from a study of PD-1 blockade in classical Hodgkin lymphoma (dated by TCRdb to the early 2020s). Study-level background: Nivolumab dosing was 3 mg/kg intravenously every 2 weeks, continuing until either disease progression or unacceptable toxicity. To define a peripheral blood immune signature of response to PD-1 blockade in classical Hodgkin lymphoma, the study combined TCR beta sequencing with CyTOF.

Genomic DNA was isolated using the Qiagen DNeasy kit from unsorted PBMCs as well as from negatively selected CD4+ and CD8+ fractions. Amplification of TCR beta CDR3 regions was done by immunoSEQ multiplex PCR with primers that anneal to V and J segments. A synthetic immune receptor repertoire was used to minimize amplification bias, and any remaining bias was removed computationally after sequencing. On the study's bioinformatics: Custom Python scripts were used to quantify repertoire diversity as the Shannon entropy index. Unsorted, CD4+ and CD8+ repertoires were analyzed separately, except in combined analyses where CD4+ and CD8+ sequences were merged in silico. Clonal expansion was defined as at least a 2-fold frequency increase after treatment relative to C1D1, with a pseudocount of 0.5 for undetected baseline clones. Clones with 0 or 1 copy at C1D1 were defined as singleton clones, while clones with 2 or more copies were defined as non-singleton clones. Clones expanded in unsorted samples were labelled as CD4+, CD8+ or unknown by matching protein sequences in sorted samples from the same patient. Wilcoxon tests were applied to paired samples to test diversity changes from C1D1 to C4D1. Held by TCRdb, this immuneACCESS table contains in-frame sequences only and omits some clones. Under half of the omission traces to an unresolved V gene where checked; the cause of the rest is unknown. V and J calls and clone size are as listed in that table; D and trimming were resolved from the DNA. The sample records about 18,000 clones, 80% to 85% of which are singletons. The ten largest clones take up 24% of the sample.

Results the study describes overall, beyond this receptor: The study was limited to a single clinical trial cohort, and causes of repertoire differences, possibly disease activity or prior therapy, remained undefined. Baseline TCR diversity was reported to be lower in newly diagnosed patients than in healthy donors and to be lower still in relapsed/refractory patients. A significant rise by C4D1 was seen in CD4+ but not CD8+ TCR diversity (p=0.0027 vs p=0.16), with the rise being most apparent in complete responders (p=0.02). Baseline diversity similar to that of newly diagnosed patients was observed in trial patients achieving complete response, whereas significantly lower diversity was observed in partial responders and progressors. Lower diversity was observed in patients in whom nivolumab was started less than 1 year after ASCT, and these patients were excluded from later analyses so that confounding by immune reconstitution would be avoided.

Note on this clone: Its antigen remains undetermined. Base qualities were left out, and no much larger clone turns up one base away.

Sample time point, as interpreted from the label and publication: cycle 1 day 1 (C1D1), immediately before nivolumab initiation. All trial patients had relapsed after autologous stem cell transplantation, with cohorts A, B and C differing in prior brentuximab vedotin exposure. The trial cohort comprised around 60 patients with relapsed/refractory classical Hodgkin lymphoma whose best overall responses were complete response, partial response or progressive disease. Trial patients were treated with single-agent nivolumab in the multi-cohort phase II CheckMate 205 trial. Best overall response was determined by an independent review committee according to the 2007 International Working Group response criteria. Trial PBMCs were obtained immediately prior to nivolumab initiation (C1D1) and on therapy at cycle 2 day 1 and cycle 4 day 1. Peripheral blood was collected in 8 mL Vacutainer Cell Preparation Tubes, from which PBMCs were isolated by centrifugation and then cryopreserved.

This receptor was taken from a human donor with classical Hodgkin lymphoma. The sequencing used peripheral blood mononuclear cells (PBMCs), collected at baseline.

CDR3 sequence: CASTTLRSGGPYNEQFF. The sequenced DNA is TGTGCCAGCACGACCCTAAGAAGCGGGGGGCCTTACAATGAGCAGTTCTTC. Recombination joined TRBV5-5 with TRBJ2-1; a stretch of 9 junction bases matches TRBD2. CDR1 SGHKS and CDR2 YYEKEE are derived from the germline V gene (reference sequence). The CDR3 numbers 17 residues from cysteine through phenylalanine. Of the read, only the CDR3 DNA is kept; its 51 bases are in frame from base 1. V is pruned by 6 bases and J by 4 bases, leaving 14 bases of the junction without a gene match.